A selection of T cell receptor beta chains follows, all from one sample in a study of long-term antiretroviral therapy in people with HIV. TCRdb's copy holds only in-frame clones and misses some; the assay was immunoSEQ multiplex PCR. The sample includes fewer than 30,000 clones, roughly 80% of them seen just once. The material was unsorted PBMCs, obtained 0.7 years before starting antiretroviral therapy. Receptors originate from a man aged 30 to 39 with HIV. CDR3s include the opening cysteine and the closing phenylalanine or tryptophan. A D gene is named only where the DNA matches it firmly. Size is stated for part of the rows, as once, few or many counts, or as a class when the clone is expanded.

V	J	size	D	DNA	CDR3
TRBV19	TRBJ2-7	-	-	TGTGCCAGTAGTATTGCTCGGGGTTCCTACGAGCAGTACTTC	CASSIARGSYEQYF
TRBV28	TRBJ1-5	-	TRBD1	TGTGCCAGCAGTTTGAGGGGGCCCCGGCGACCCCAGCATTTT	CASSLRGPRRPQHF
TRBV6-5	TRBJ2-2	few	-	TGTGCCAGCAGTTACTATCCCACCGGGGAGCTGTTTTTT	CASSYYPTGELFF
TRBV27	TRBJ1-1	few	-	TGTGCCAGCAGTTTTTTATGGAACACTGAAGCTTTCTTT	CASSFLWNTEAFF
TRBV29-1	TRBJ2-1	-	-	TGCAGCGCCCCCAGTGGGGGGGGCGGTGAGCAGTTCTTC	CSAPSGGGGEQFF
TRBV15	TRBJ1-1	-	TRBD1	TGTGCCACCAGCAGAGACTCAGGGGGCTCGGGAGGCACTGAAGCTTTCTTT	CATSRDSGGSGGTEAFF
TRBV11-3	TRBJ2-6	-	-	TGTGCCAGCAGCTTAGAGGCGGGCCTCTCTGGGGCCAACGTCCTGACTTTC	CASSLEAGLSGANVLTF
TRBV30	TRBJ1-1	-	-	TGTGCCTGGAAGGAAGGGGCGCACACTGAAGCTTTCTTT	CAWKEGAHTEAFF
TRBV7-2	TRBJ2-1	-	TRBD2	TGTGCCAGCAGCCAGCTCGGTAGCGGGAGGGGCGAGCAGTTCTTC	CASSQLGSGRGEQFF
TRBV29-1	TRBJ2-2	medium-sized	-	TGCAGCGTTGAAGATGGTAGAGTAAGCACCGGGGAGCTGTTTTTT	CSVEDGRVSTGELFF
TRBV5-4	TRBJ1-2	-	TRBD1	TGTGCCAGCAGCTTGGATTCGTGGACAGGGGTATTAAGAGACTATGGCTACACCTTC	CASSLDSWTGVLRDYGYTF
TRBV11-3	TRBJ1-6	-	-	TGTGCCAGCAGCTTACGTCCCACAGGGCAGAGCTCCTATAATTCACCCCTCCACTTT	CASSLRPTGQSSYNSPLHF
TRBV5-6	TRBJ2-3	-	-	TGTGCCAGCAGCGGGACTCTCCGGACGCGCACAGATACGCAGTATTTT	CASSGTLRTRTDTQYF
TRBV4-2	TRBJ2-2	-	-	TGTGCCAGCGGGCGAGCGGAGCTGAACACCGGGGAGCTGTTTTTT	CASGRAELNTGELFF
TRBV4-1	TRBJ2-5	-	TRBD2	TGCGCCAGCAGCCACGGACTAGCGCTACAAGAGACCCAGTACTTC	CASSHGLALQETQYF
TRBV15	TRBJ2-5	-	TRBD2	TGTGCCACCAGCAGAGGGACTAGCGGGAGAGAGACCCAGTACTTC	CATSRGTSGRETQYF
TRBV5-8	TRBJ1-5	-	-	TGTGCCAGCAGCTTGTCAGGGGCGCTCCGTCAGCCCCAGCATTTT	CASSLSGALRQPQHF
TRBV27	TRBJ2-1	-	-	TGTGCCAGCAGTTTTAATTCCCAGGGGCAAGGGCAGTTCTTC	CASSFNSQGQGQFF
TRBV28	TRBJ2-2	-	-	TGTGCCAGCAGTGTGAGACTTACGAACACCGGGGAGCTGTTTTTT	CASSVRLTNTGELFF
TRBV27	TRBJ2-5	-	TRBD2	TGTGCCAGCAGTGGAGCGGGGACGGGTGAGGAGACCCAGTACTTC	CASSGAGTGEETQYF
TRBV6-5	TRBJ1-3	few	-	TGTGCCAGCAGAGAAAACTCTGGAAACACCATATATTTT	CASRENSGNTIYF
TRBV2	TRBJ2-2	-	-	TGTGCCAGCTTTCCCGTCGGGGGGAACACCGGGGAGCTGTTTTTT	CASFPVGGNTGELFF
TRBV27	TRBJ1-4	-	-	TGTGCCAGCAGTCAACTCTCAGCGGGGTTCGAAAAACTGTTTTTT	CASSQLSAGFEKLFF
TRBV29-1	TRBJ1-1	-	-	TGCAGCGTTGAATGGCAGGGGAACACTGAAGCTTTCTTT	CSVEWQGNTEAFF
TRBV4-1	TRBJ1-5	-	-	TGCGCCAGCAGCCAAGCCTCCGGAATCCATCAGCCCCAGCATTTT	CASSQASGIHQPQHF
TRBV19	TRBJ2-7	-	TRBD2	TGTGCCAGTAGTATGGGACCTAGCGGGGGCTACGAGCAGTACTTC	CASSMGPSGGYEQYF
TRBV2	TRBJ2-5	-	TRBD1	TGTGCCAGCAGGGCGGACAGGGTAGTGGGGGAGACCCAGTACTTC	CASRADRVVGETQYF
TRBV15	TRBJ1-1	-	TRBD1	TGTGCCACCAGCAGAGACCGACAGGGTTGGGGCACTGAAGCTTTCTTT	CATSRDRQGWGTEAFF
TRBV9	TRBJ2-1	few	-	TGTGCCAGCAGCGTAGGGCTCGAGACCATCGTCTACAATGAGCAGTTCTTC	CASSVGLETIVYNEQFF
TRBV5-1	TRBJ1-6	-	-	TGCGCCAGCAGCTTGGAGTCAACTAATAATTCACCCCTCCACTTT	CASSLESTNNSPLHF
TRBV2	TRBJ2-3	few	TRBD2	TGTGCCACAGGACTAGCGGGGGGCGGCACAGATACGCAGTATTTT	CATGLAGGGTDTQYF
TRBV5-6	TRBJ2-3	-	-	TGTGCCAGCAGCCCCGAAGTTAGCACAGATACGCAGTATTTT	CASSPEVSTDTQYF
TRBV10-3	TRBJ1-4	-	-	TGTGCCATCAGTGAGACAGGAGACTCTCAAAAACTGTTTTTT	CAISETGDSQKLFF
TRBV10-1	TRBJ2-3	-	-	TGCGCCAGGCCGGGACCTCCGTATTTT	CARPGPPYF
TRBV9	TRBJ2-1	once	-	TGTGCCAGCAGCGTTTATGGGAGTGGGGATGAGCAGTTCTTC	CASSVYGSGDEQFF
TRBV18	TRBJ1-1	once	TRBD1	TGTGCCAGCTCACCACCGGGACAGCAGAACACTGAAGCTTTCTTT	CASSPPGQQNTEAFF
TRBV6-6	TRBJ1-6	few	-	TGTGCCAGCACCTCACCCCCCGAATCACCCCTCCACTTT	CASTSPPESPLHF
TRBV5-1	TRBJ2-4	-	-	TGCGCCAGCAGACTGTCAAACATTCAGTACTTC	CASRLSNIQYF
TRBV18	TRBJ2-1	-	-	TGTGCCAGCTCACCGCGGGTCGATGAGCAGTTCTTC	CASSPRVDEQFF
TRBV29-1	TRBJ2-1	-	TRBD1	TGCAGCGTCCGGGACAGTGACTACAATGAGCAGTTCTTC	CSVRDSDYNEQFF
TRBV5-1	TRBJ2-5	-	TRBD2	TGCGCCAGCAGCTTCTGGACTAGCGGAGGAGAGACCCAGTACTTC	CASSFWTSGGETQYF
TRBV6-6	TRBJ2-2	-	-	TGTGCCAGCAGTCAACCCCAGGGAGCCAGAACCGGGGAGCTGTTTTTT	CASSQPQGARTGELFF
TRBV7-2	TRBJ1-2	-	-	TGTGCCAGCAGGCGAGCCTCAGGGGATGGCTACACCTTC	CASRRASGDGYTF